Below are 27 T cell receptor beta chains sequenced from a single sample in a study of response to subunit inactivated influenza vaccine. Via MiXCR, TCRdb re-called the RT-PCR reads, giving one row per CDR3 protein. The sample has 500,000 to 600,000 distinct CDR3 sequences, roughly 15% seen once. The sample in question was PBMCs from blood, obtained roughly 12 days after vaccination. These receptors originate from a man aged 50-59 years who received an inactivated influenza vaccine.

In its sample, this clonotype was seen a few times. The rearrangement joins TRBV19 to TRBJ1-4; 8 bases map to TRBD1. V lost 5 bases to trimming and J lost 13 bases; unmatched junction nucleotides: 6. Germline V gene data show CDR1 as LNHDA and CDR2 as SQIVND (reference sequence). The CDR3 consists of 12 residues. CDR3 in DNA: TGTGCCAGTAGTCTCGACAGGGGAGGACTGTTTTTT. Translating gives CASSLDRGGLFF. Variable domain in full (rest from reference TRBV19 and TRBJ1-4): DGGITQSPKYLFRKEGQNVTLSCEQNLNHDAMYWYRQDPGQGLRLIYYSQIVNDFQKGDIAEGYSVSREKKESFPLTVTSAQKNPTAFYLCASSLDRGGLFFGSGTQLSVL.

This clonotype showed up many times. The rearrangement uses TRBV20-1 and TRBJ1-1, with a weak D call TRBD1 (5 bases). Trimming took 3 bases from V and 0 from J, leaving 11 bases between them. CDR1 DFQATT and CDR2 SNEGSKA come from the germline V gene (reference sequence). The CDR3 extends over 14 amino acids. The CDR3 is CSASEGPLNTEAFF. The CDR3 DNA reads TGCAGTGCTAGCGAGGGGCCACTGAACACTGAAGCTTTCTTT.

V gene TRBV28 combines with J gene TRBJ1-4; D gene uncertain. The germline V gene encodes CDR1 MDHEN and CDR2 SYDVKM. The germline V and J ends were trimmed by 5 bases and 6 bases, with 10 bases remaining between them. CDR3 size: 13 residues. CDR3 region: CASSSNADEKLFF. In DNA form, the CDR3 reads TGTGCCAGCAGTAGTAACGCGGATGAAAAACTGTTTTTT.

This chain uses TRBV6-1 with TRBJ2-3; 8 bases align to TRBD1. The CDR3 has 15 amino acids. The V gene's germline CDR1 is MNHNS and CDR2 SASEGT. V gave up 6 bases and J gave up 1 base; unmatched junction bases: 6. The CDR3 loop is CASSERGQGTDTQYF. CDR3 sequence (DNA): TGTGCCAGCAGCGAGAGGGGACAGGGCACAGATACGCAGTATTTT.

In its sample, this clonotype was seen a few times. This sequence joins TRBV4-3 and TRBJ2-3; weak D call: TRBD2 (6 bases). V lost 4 bases and J 0 bases, leaving 11 bases between the germline ends. The CDR3 contains 15 residues. Germline values: CDR1 LGHNA, CDR2 YSLEER. As DNA, the CDR3 is TGCGCCAGCAGCCTAACCGGGGGTAGCACAGATACGCAGTATTTT. It yields the protein CASSLTGGSTDTQYF.

The chain combines TRBV20-1 with TRBJ1-1, with TRBD1 as a possible D gene (5 bases). The CDR3 sequence is 16 residues long. Germline V gene sequence: CDR1 DFQATT, CDR2 SNEGSKA (reference sequence). The V end was cut by 0 bases, the J end by 3 bases, with 17 bases between. Written as DNA, the CDR3 is TGCAGTGCTAGAGATCCCCGAGCAGGGAGAGACACTGAAGCTTTCTTT. As protein: CSARDPRAGRDTEAFF.

This clonotype was counted a few times. The rearrangement links TRBV5-1 to TRBJ2-1; 8 bases match TRBD2. Trimming cost V 4 bases and J 1 base; bases outside gene matches: 7. This CDR3 region has 16 residues. In germline, CDR1 is SGHRS, CDR2 YFSETQ. CDR3 sequence: CASSRGGTTSYNEQFF. Here the CDR3 DNA reads TGCGCCAGCAGCCGGGGGGGCACCACATCCTACAATGAGCAGTTCTTC. Drawing the rest from reference TRBV5-1 and TRBJ2-1, the complete variable domain is KAGVTQTPRYLIKTRGQQVTLSCSPISGHRSVSWYQQTPGQGLQFLFEYFSETQRNKGNFPGRFSGRQFSNSRSEMNVSTLELGDSALYLCASSRGGTTSYNEQFFGPGTRLTVL.

This clonotype was detected only a few times. The CDR3 here is CASSTSSTGTIYEQYF. CDR3 bases: TGTGCCAGCAGTACCTCCTCGACAGGAACGATCTACGAGCAGTACTTC. The chain employs TRBV6-2 or TRBV6-3 and TRBJ2-7; D might be TRBD1 (6 bases). The CDR3 has 16 residues. Deletions cut 5 bases from V and 3 bases from J, with 20 bases between. The germline V gene encodes CDR1 MNHEY and CDR2 SVGEGT.

This clonotype showed up many times. The rearrangement links TRBV30 to TRBJ1-4; D remains unclear. This CDR3 region has 13 residues. Germline loops: CDR1 GTSNPN, CDR2 SVGIG (reference sequence). Trimming pared 1 base from V and 7 bases from J, leaving 10 bases between. CDR3 region: CAWSDGLTEKLFF. CDR3 DNA sequence: TGTGCCTGGAGTGATGGCCTGACTGAAAAACTGTTTTTT.

A note on this clonotype: Just one base apart from a much larger clone, this may be a read error. The V gene is TRBV24-1, the J gene TRBJ1-1, with D possibly matching TRBD1 (5 bases). The CDR3 loop spans 13 amino acids. Trimming left V 7 bases short and J 1 base short, with 9 bases between. The V gene's germline CDR1 is KGHDR and CDR2 SFDVKD. CDR3 DNA: TGTGCCACCAGAGAGACAGAGAACACTGAAGCTTTCTTT. The encoded protein is CATRETENTEAFF.

The chain joins TRBV7-2 to TRBJ2-7; 9 nucleotides agree with TRBD1. The germline V gene has CDR1 SGHTA and CDR2 FQGNSA. CDR3 size: 13 residues. Trimming cost V 4 bases and J 6 bases; bases outside gene matches: 4. As DNA, the CDR3 is TGTGCCAGCAGCTGGGGGACAGGGCTCGAGCAGTACTTC. The encoded protein is CASSWGTGLEQYF.

In the case of this clonotype: The junction and the germline gene differ at one end; a read error may be behind it. The chain recombines TRBV24-1 with TRBJ2-1, with TRBD2 matching over 9 bases. From germline, CDR1 is KGHDR and CDR2 SFDVKD. CDR3 size: 17 residues. CDR3 sequence: CAASDSYLAGNYNEQFF. CDR3 coding DNA: TGTGCCGCCAGTGATTCCTATCTAGCGGGGAATTACAATGAGCAGTTCTTC.

This chain links TRBV7-8 with TRBJ2-5; D not certain. This CDR3 has 13 residues. Germline CDR1 is SGHVS and CDR2 is FQNEAQ. Between the trimmed V and J ends, which lost 1 base and 9 bases, there was a span of 12 bases. CDR3 nucleotide sequence: TGTGCCAGCAGCTTAGGTGTCTCCCAGGCCCAGTACTTC. Its translation is CASSLGVSQAQYF.

The chain employs TRBV20-1 and TRBJ2-7, with TRBD1 identical over 8 bases. The CDR3 sequence is 15 residues long. The J segment lost 0 bases and the V segment lost 5 bases, leaving 9 bases of the junction unmatched. CDR1 and CDR2 from the germline V gene are DFQATT and SNEGSKA (reference sequence). CDR3 DNA: TGCAGTGCTGGTAGACAGGGGCCGAGCTCCTACGAGCAGTACTTC. Its translation is CSAGRQGPSSYEQYF.

Many counts were recorded for this clonotype. J is TRBJ2-2 and V is TRBV5-4, with D unclear. From germline, CDR1 is SGHNT and CDR2 YYREEE (reference sequence). Deletions cut 5 bases from V and 3 bases from J, with 5 bases between. The CDR3 spans 12 residues. Here the CDR3 DNA reads TGTGCCAGCAGTTACGACACCGGGGAGCTGTTTTTT. Translated, it gives CASSYDTGELFF.

The rearrangement links TRBV4-3 to TRBJ1-2; 7 nucleotides agree with TRBD1. The trim removed 4 bases at V and 2 bases at J, leaving 10 bases unmatched. The CDR3 sequence is 16 residues long. Germline V gene data show CDR1 as LGHNA and CDR2 as YSLEER. The CDR3: CASSRGGAQGNYGYTF. CDR3 bases: TGCGCCAGCAGCCGGGGGGGGGCACAGGGGAACTATGGCTACACCTTC.

The genes are TRBV28 and TRBJ2-1, with TRBD2 matching 7 bases. CDR3 length equals 12 residues. The V gene's germline CDR1 is MDHEN and CDR2 SYDVKM. J was trimmed by 16 bases and V by 5 bases; bases with no gene match: 11. CDR3 residues: CASSVVSTSIFF. The CDR3 nucleotides read TGTGCCAGCAGTGTCGTATCGACTAGCATATTCTTC.

A few counts support this clonotype. CDR3 DNA sequence: TGTGCCAGCAGTCGGCAGGGGAGGCTCCACAATGAGCAGTTCTTC. Protein sequence: CASSRQGRLHNEQFF. The chain combines TRBV12-3 or TRBV12-4 with TRBJ2-1; D tentatively reads TRBD1 or TRBD2 (6 bases each). The germline V and J ends were trimmed by 5 bases and 5 bases, with 16 bases remaining between them. The CDR3 is made up of 15 amino acids.

This clonotype has only a few counts. The V and J genes are TRBV7-8 and TRBJ2-1; D gene uncertain. The CDR3 sequence is 12 residues long. Trimming took 1 base from V and 10 from J, leaving 8 bases between them. The germline gives CDR1 SGHVS, CDR2 FQNEAQ. CDR3 in DNA: TGTGCCAGCAGCTTAGGGTCGTCGGAGCAGTTCTTC. Encoded protein: CASSLGSSEQFF.

This clonotype has only a few counts. This chain uses TRBV30 with TRBJ1-4; 7 bases match TRBD1. The CDR3 contains 12 residues. The germline CDR1 and CDR2 sequences are GTSNPN and SVGIG (reference sequence). The V segment lost 7 bases and the J segment 6 bases; nucleotides outside the gene matches: 5. The CDR3 DNA reads as TGTGCCTTACAGGGGACCTATGAAAAACTGTTTTTT. Translating gives CALQGTYEKLFF.

This clonotype occurred a few times. This CDR3 reads CSASTSYNEQFF. CDR3 DNA sequence: TGCAGTGCTAGCACTAGCTACAATGAGCAGTTCTTC. The gene calls are TRBV20-1 and TRBJ2-1; maybe TRBD2 (5 bases). CDR1 is DFQATT and CDR2 is SNEGSKA in the germline V gene (reference sequence). This CDR3 has 12 residues. Trimming took 3 bases from V and 3 from J, leaving 6 bases between them.

This clonotype was counted between two and nine times. The J gene is TRBJ2-2, the V gene TRBV11-3; D call uncertain. Germline assignment: CDR1 SGHNT and CDR2 YENEEA. CDR3 length: 16 residues. The V gene lost 5 bases and the J gene lost 1 base, with 14 bases spanning the gap. This chain's CDR3 is CASSPTPRRNTGELFF. In DNA, the CDR3 is TGTGCCAGCAGCCCCACCCCGCGGAGGAACACCGGGGAGCTGTTTTTT.

This chain uses TRBV25-1 with TRBJ1-1; D possibly corresponds to TRBD1 (5 bases). Germline V gives CDR1 MGHDK, CDR2 SYGVNS. V was clipped by 4 bases and J by 8 bases, with 20 bases between them. The CDR3 spans 15 residues. Written as DNA, the CDR3 is TGTGCCAGCAGTGCCCTGACAGTTTCGGAAGGCGAAGCTTTCTTT. Translated: CASSALTVSEGEAFF.

This clonotype has only one observation. The chain has TRBV5-1 and TRBJ2-7; 7 bases agree with TRBD2. The CDR3 totals 16 residues. The trim removed 4 bases at V and 2 bases at J, leaving 12 bases unmatched. In germline, CDR1 is SGHRS, CDR2 YFSETQ. The CDR3 bases are TGCGCCAGCAGCGTAGGCCCGGCTAGCGGTACCTACGAGCAGTACTTC. Protein: CASSVGPASGTYEQYF.

The chain joins TRBV27 to TRBJ1-1, with D uncertain. The CDR3 extends over 12 amino acids. V was pared by 6 bases and J by 8 bases, with 13 bases between. CDR1 and CDR2 (germline): MNHEY, SMNVEV (reference sequence). The CDR3 sequence: CASRRLPHEAFF. CDR3 bases: TGTGCCAGCAGACGGCTCCCCCACGAAGCTTTCTTT.

This clonotype was detected only a few times. This sequence joins TRBV10-2 and TRBJ2-1, with 8 bases aligning to TRBD2. Germline values: CDR1 WSHSY, CDR2 SAAADI. The CDR3 totals 15 residues. Trimming at V came to 0 bases and at J to 4 bases, leaving 2 bases not matched to a gene. The CDR3 loop is CASSESPSGYNEQFF. The CDR3 nucleotides read TGCGCCAGCAGTGAGTCCCCTAGCGGGTACAATGAGCAGTTCTTC.

This clonotype has a handful of counts. V and J are TRBV20-1 and TRBJ2-7, with 14 bases fitting TRBD2. This CDR3 region has 16 residues. From germline, CDR1 is DFQATT and CDR2 SNEGSKA (reference sequence). Trimming cost V 1 base and J 4 bases; bases outside gene matches: 6. The CDR3 sequence is CSARGLAGGQIYEQYF. CDR3 bases: TGCAGTGCTAGAGGACTAGCGGGAGGGCAGATTTACGAGCAGTACTTC.